The sequence of this T cell receptor (beta chain) was determined in a study of T-cell reconstitution after alpha-beta-depleted transplantation in children. This CDR3 has 17 residues. The V gene lost 0 bases and the J gene lost 4 bases, with 18 bases spanning the gap. The germline CDR1 and CDR2 sequences are DFQATT and SNEGSKA (reference sequence). Unique molecular identifiers were incorporated into the prepared TCRbeta library. TCRdb fed the PCR reads into MiXCR, producing one record per CDR3 protein. The table shows 200,000 to 300,000 distinct CDR3 sequences, with around 12% occurring only once. V and J are TRBV20-1 and TRBJ2-2; a possible D gene is TRBD1 (7 bases). The source material was PBMCs from the stem cell graft donor, sampled from the stem cell graft. This TCR was recovered from a human donor who donated a stem cell graft to a child with acute lymphoblastic leukemia. The CDR3 nucleotides are TGCAGTGCTAGAGACCTGGGCCAGGGGGGTCCCACCGGGGAGCTGTTTTTT. It translates to CSARDLGQGGPTGELFF.